Below, one T cell receptor beta chain is given with its context. Its matching antigen is unknown. TCRdb keeps only in-frame clones here, not all; method: immunoSEQ multiplex PCR. Of 9,500 to 10,000 clones in the sample, just under 80% were seen once. This specimen comes from a study of graft-versus-host responses after intestinal transplantation. Across the study: Transplants given to recipients were multivisceral, liver-intestinal, or isolated intestinal. General study points: Clonal ratios of graft-versus-host to host-versus-graft in allografts were high for patients exhibiting graft-donor T cell macrochimerism. Early HvG declines after transplant were associated with peak circulating GvH clone levels.

Lymphocytes (intraepithelial and lamina propria) were released by processing the graft tissue. Germline V CDR1 and CDR2: SGHAT, FQNNGV. The CDR3 runs to 13 residues. V lost 5 bases to trimming and J lost 7 bases; unmatched junction nucleotides: 5. The source was ileum tissue, collected roughly 530 days after intestinal transplant. The clonotype originates from a human patient who received an intestinal transplant, so some T cells may come from the graft donor. The chain joins TRBV11-2 to TRBJ1-5; 7 nucleotides line up with TRBD1. CDR3 region: CASSHDRDQPQHF. CDR3 coding DNA: TGTGCCAGCAGCCACGACAGGGACCAGCCCCAGCATTTT.